These 28 T cell receptor beta chains were all obtained from the same sample, sequenced in a study of shared clonotypes between healthy human individuals. Sequenced by immunoSEQ multiplex PCR; TCRdb stores in-frame clones only, minus some. The data show under 1,100,000 clones, about 76% seen once. Sequencing used memory CD4+ T cells sorted from blood. Subset noted: CD45RA-negative fraction. The receptors shown here come from a man between 18 and 35 years old in good health.

The chain is built from TRBV19 and TRBJ2-6, with 7 bases aligning to TRBD2. This CDR3 has 21 residues. Germline assignment: CDR1 LNHDA and CDR2 SQIVND (reference sequence). V dropped 10 bases and J dropped 3; count of bases not matched to a gene: 27. The CDR3 sequence: CAKWGFGWGAPSGGGANVLTF. CDR3 in DNA: TGTGCCAAATGGGGTTTTGGGTGGGGAGCCCCCTCGGGGGGTGGGGCCAACGTCCTGACTTTC.

The chain combines TRBV9 with TRBJ2-1; TRBD2 matches at 8 bases. Germline V gene data show CDR1 as SGDLS and CDR2 as YYNGEE. V lost 3 bases, J lost 4 bases, and 12 bases stayed unmatched. CDR3 size: 17 residues. CDR3: CASSAATLAGMYNEQFF. In nucleotides, the CDR3 is TGTGCCAGCAGCGCGGCCACGTTAGCGGGGATGTACAATGAGCAGTTCTTC.

The chain uses TRBV11-2 and TRBJ1-4; D is ambiguous. Deletions cut 6 bases from V and 11 bases from J, with 13 bases between. There are 12 residues in the CDR3. Germline V gives CDR1 SGHAT, CDR2 FQNNGV. The CDR3, as DNA: TGTGCCAGCAGTTCCCCCACCGGGAAACTGTTTTTT. It yields the protein CASSSPTGKLFF.

This clone was counted a few times. The genes are TRBV30 and TRBJ1-2, with 7 bases aligning to TRBD1. J gave up 8 bases and V 1 base, and 1 base lay outside the gene matches. Germline V gene lookup returns CDR1 GTSNPN and CDR2 SVGIG (reference sequence). The CDR3 covers 11 residues. In nucleotides, the CDR3 is TGTGCCTGGAGTGGACAGGGCGGCTACACCTTC. Translation gives CAWSGQGGYTF.

This rearrangement joins TRBV14 to TRBJ2-3; no definite D call. The CDR3 sequence is 15 residues long. Per the germline V gene, CDR1 is SGHDN and CDR2 is FVKESK. V shed 4 bases and J shed 2 bases, with 13 bases lying between them. The DNA of the CDR3 is TGTGCCAGCAGCCGGCTCCCAGGATACACAGATACGCAGTATTTT. Protein: CASSRLPGYTDTQYF. Full variable domain (missing parts from reference TRBV14 and TRBJ2-3): EAGVTQFPSHSVIEKGQTVTLRCDPISGHDNLYWYRRVMGKEIKFLLHFVKESKQDESGMPNNRFLAERTGGTYSTLKVQPAELEDSGVYFCASSRLPGYTDTQYFGPGTRLTVL.

This chain connects TRBV2 to TRBJ2-1; TRBD1 matches 9 bases. V lost 6 bases to trimming and J lost 2 bases; unmatched junction nucleotides: 5. This CDR3 is 15 amino acids long. CDR1 SNHLY and CDR2 FYNNEI come from the germline V gene. The CDR3 protein is CASREDRGTYNEQFF. The CDR3 DNA sequence: TGTGCCAGCAGAGAGGACAGGGGAACCTACAATGAGCAGTTCTTC.

This clone was seen more than once but under ten times. The V call is TRBV4-1, the J call TRBJ2-5, with TRBD1 as a possible D gene (5 bases). Trimming took off 0 bases at V and 0 bases at J, with 11 bases between the two ends. Germline V lookup: CDR1 MGHRA, CDR2 YSYEKL. This CDR3 has 16 residues. The DNA of the CDR3 is TGCGCCAGCAGCCAAGAGGACACTGCGTACCAAGAGACCCAGTACTTC. This sequence encodes CASSQEDTAYQETQYF.

The V and J genes are TRBV18 and TRBJ2-7; 11 nucleotides agree with TRBD1. V shed 6 bases and J 2 bases; nucleotides not matched to a gene: 3. Germline-derived CDR1 and CDR2 are KGHSH and LQKENI. This CDR3 is 14 amino acids long. The CDR3 spells CASSMGQGAYEQYF. The CDR3 DNA sequence: TGTGCCAGCTCCATGGGACAGGGGGCCTACGAGCAGTACTTC. The whole variable domain, filled in from reference TRBV18 and TRBJ2-7, reads NAGVMQNPRHLVRRRGQEARLRCSPMKGHSHVYWYRQLPEEGLKFMVYLQKENIIDESGMPKERFSAEFPKEGPSILRIQQVVRGDSAAYFCASSMGQGAYEQYFGPGTRLTVT.

This clone was recorded a few times. The gene calls are TRBV19 and TRBJ1-2; tentatively, D is TRBD1 (6 bases). The germline V and J ends were trimmed by 6 bases and 6 bases, with 17 bases remaining between them. The CDR3 runs to 14 residues. CDR1 is LNHDA, CDR2 SQIVND, per germline (reference sequence). The CDR3 sequence is CASRDSGASDGYTF. The DNA of the CDR3 is TGTGCCAGTAGGGACAGCGGAGCCTCCGATGGCTACACCTTC.

Comment on this clone: Different DNA sequences within this sample yield the same CDR3. This CDR3 is CASSRAGGYNEQFF. Here the CDR3 DNA reads TGTGCCAGCAGTCGAGCGGGAGGTTACAATGAGCAGTTCTTC. The V call is TRBV6-1, the J call TRBJ2-1, with 9 bases that match TRBD2. The CDR3 loop spans 14 amino acids. V shed 5 bases and J 4 bases; nucleotides not matched to a gene: 3. Germline V gene sequence: CDR1 MNHNS, CDR2 SASEGT.

This chain links TRBV11-2 with TRBJ2-1; D is ambiguous. The CDR3 is 13 residues long. Trimming took 4 bases from V and 6 from J, leaving 10 bases between them. Germline-derived CDR1 and CDR2 are SGHAT and FQNNGV. The CDR3 DNA follows: TGTGCCAGCAGCTCGCAGTCCCTCAATGAGCAGTTCTTC. Translating gives CASSSQSLNEQFF. The full variable domain, its missing parts supplied by reference TRBV11-2 and TRBJ2-1, is EAGVAQSPRYKIIEKRQSVAFWCNPISGHATLYWYQQILGQGPKLLIQFQNNGVVDDSQLPKDRFSAERLKGVDSTLKIQPAKLEDSAVYLCASSSQSLNEQFFGPGTRLTVL.

This clone was seen a handful of times. The chain carries TRBV30 and TRBJ1-6; D not certain. Germline CDR1 reads GTSNPN; CDR2 reads SVGIG (reference sequence). The CDR3 runs to 14 residues. The V end was cut by 5 bases, the J end by 0 bases, with 8 bases between. The CDR3 is CAWDRDSYNSPLHF. The CDR3 DNA reads as TGTGCCTGGGACCGGGACTCCTATAATTCACCCCTCCACTTT.

The chain is built from TRBV5-1 and TRBJ2-6; D is tentatively TRBD1 or TRBD2 (6 bases each). Germline V gene data show CDR1 as SGHRS and CDR2 as YFSETQ. V gave up 3 bases and J gave up 4 bases, with 20 bases separating them. The CDR3 consists of 18 residues. The CDR3 spells CASSSGLRGGLGANVLTF. The CDR3 DNA reads as TGCGCCAGCAGCTCCGGACTCAGGGGAGGCCTGGGGGCCAACGTCCTGACTTTC.

This clone has a handful of counts. The rearrangement uses TRBV6-5 and TRBJ1-6; no reliable D call. The CDR3 sequence is 15 residues long. V was cut by 2 bases and J by 6 bases, with 11 bases left in between. Germline CDR1 reads MNHEY; CDR2 reads SVGAGI. This CDR3 reads CASSYTGRGNSPLHF. As DNA, the CDR3 is TGTGCCAGCAGTTACACCGGACGGGGTAATTCACCCCTCCACTTT.

This CDR3 is CASSPGNQRVAFF. The CDR3 DNA sequence: TGTGCCAGCTCACCGGGAAACCAGCGAGTGGCTTTCTTT. This chain connects TRBV18 to TRBJ1-1; D not resolved. The CDR3 is 13 amino acids. The germline CDR1 and CDR2 sequences are KGHSH and LQKENI. Trimming took off 3 bases at V and 11 bases at J, with 16 bases between the two ends. The whole variable domain, remainder taken from reference TRBV18 and TRBJ1-1, is NAGVMQNPRHLVRRRGQEARLRCSPMKGHSHVYWYRQLPEEGLKFMVYLQKENIIDESGMPKERFSAEFPKEGPSILRIQQVVRGDSAAYFCASSPGNQRVAFFGQGTRLTVV.

The CDR3 DNA sequence: TGTGCCAGCAGCCCCCGGACTGACAGCTCCTACGAGCAGTACTTC. Its protein product is CASSPRTDSSYEQYF. This chain uses TRBV9 with TRBJ2-7, with D tentatively TRBD1 or TRBD2 (5 bases each). Germline CDR1 is SGDLS and CDR2 is YYNGEE. V was trimmed by 4 bases and J by 0 bases, leaving 14 bases between them. CDR3 length equals 15 residues.

The chain couples TRBV28 to TRBJ2-2; D gene unclear. In germline, CDR1 is MDHEN, CDR2 SYDVKM. Trimming pared 8 bases from V and 7 bases from J, leaving 8 bases between. The CDR3 has 11 residues. Here the CDR3 DNA reads TGTGCCAGCTTCTCGGTCGGGGAGCTGTTTTTT. This gives the protein CASFSVGELFF.

The V call is TRBV7-6, the J call TRBJ2-1; 11 bases line up with TRBD1. V lost 5 bases to trimming and J lost 4 bases; unmatched junction nucleotides: 10. Germline assignment: CDR1 SGHVS and CDR2 FNYEAQ. CDR3 length: 17 residues. The CDR3 spells CASSPDPGTGGYNEQFF. The DNA of the CDR3 is TGTGCCAGCAGCCCGGACCCTGGGACAGGGGGGTACAATGAGCAGTTCTTC.

This clone was counted between two and nine times. CDR3 nucleotide sequence: TGTGCCAGCTCACCACGCGCTGCCAGGGATGGCTACACCTTC. Protein product: CASSPRAARDGYTF. This rearrangement joins TRBV18 to TRBJ1-2, with a possible D match to TRBD1 (5 bases). Germline-derived CDR1 and CDR2 are KGHSH and LQKENI. The CDR3 extends over 14 amino acids. V dropped 1 base and J dropped 6 bases, with 12 bases sitting between them.

The chain couples TRBV2 to TRBJ2-2; a weak D match, TRBD2 (6 bases). Trimming pared 3 bases from V and 0 bases from J, leaving 8 bases between. Germline V CDR1 and CDR2: SNHLY, FYNNEI. CDR3 length: 15 amino acids. DNA of the CDR3: TGTGCCAGCAGTGATCGGACTACGAACACCGGGGAGCTGTTTTTT. It yields the protein CASSDRTTNTGELFF. Complete variable domain (other parts from reference TRBV2 and TRBJ2-2): EPEVTQTPSHQVTQMGQEVILRCVPISNHLYFYWYRQILGQKVEFLVSFYNNEISEKSEIFDDQFSVERPDGSNFTLKIRSTKLEDSAMYFCASSDRTTNTGELFFGEGSRLTVL.

The chain recombines TRBV19 with TRBJ2-2, with unresolved D. Germline-derived CDR1 and CDR2 are LNHDA and SQIVND (reference sequence). The CDR3 consists of 14 residues. Trimming pared 10 bases from V and 1 base from J, leaving 13 bases between. The CDR3 coding sequence is TGTGCCACGAACCTGGACGGGAACACCGGGGAGCTGTTTTTT. Translating gives CATNLDGNTGELFF.

This clone was detected only a few times. V gene TRBV5-5 combines with J gene TRBJ2-2; D gene unclear. Germline assignment: CDR1 SGHKS and CDR2 YYEKEE (reference sequence). V dropped 4 bases and J dropped 0 bases, with 7 bases sitting between them. CDR3 length: 14 amino acids. The CDR3 bases are TGTGCCAGCAGCACCGGGCCGAACACCGGGGAGCTGTTTTTT. Translated, it gives CASSTGPNTGELFF.

This clone was picked up a small number of times. An end of the junction differs from the germline gene, which may be a read error. J is TRBJ2-7 and V is TRBV30; D could derive from TRBD1 or TRBD2 (5 bases each). The CDR3 length is 13 residues. Germline CDR1 is GTSNPN and CDR2 is SVGIG (reference sequence). The CDR3 here is CAWSVQMGVASSF. The CDR3 nucleotides are TGTGCCTGGAGTGTACAGATGGGGGTGGCATCTAGCTTC.

To note about this clone: This same CDR3 is encoded by further DNA sequences in the sample. The chain joins TRBV6-5 to TRBJ1-2; a weak D match, TRBD1 (5 bases). The CDR3 length is 15 residues. CDR1 and CDR2 from the germline V gene are MNHEY and SVGAGI. The V end was cut by 5 bases, the J end by 2 bases, with 15 bases between. CDR3 in DNA: TGTGCCAGCAGTACCCCCGGGCAGGGCAACTATGGCTACACCTTC. Protein: CASSTPGQGNYGYTF.

This chain's CDR3 is CASSKVDRVTNQPQHF. In nucleotides, the CDR3 is TGTGCCAGCAGCAAAGTGGACAGGGTAACCAATCAGCCCCAGCATTTT. This chain uses TRBV21-1 with TRBJ1-5; the D segment call TRBD1 is taken from the table without a DNA check. TRBV21-1 is noted as a pseudogene. This CDR3 spans 16 amino acids.

The rearrangement joins TRBV4-3 to TRBJ1-2; no firm D call. CDR3 length: 13 amino acids. V was pared by 1 base and J by 8 bases, with 11 bases between. Germline assignment: CDR1 LGHNA and CDR2 YSLEER. The chain's CDR3 is CASSQVPIRGYTF. The CDR3 coding sequence is TGCGCCAGCAGCCAAGTCCCAATCCGAGGCTACACCTTC.

The chain uses TRBV21-1 and TRBJ1-5; the table calls TRBD1, which could not be checked here. TRBV21-1 is labeled a pseudogene. CDR3 length: 14 residues. CDR3 in amino acids: CASRGQSSNQPQHF. In DNA, the CDR3 is TGTGCCAGCAGGGGACAGTCCTCCAATCAGCCCCAGCATTTT.

The chain employs TRBV2 and TRBJ2-5; D tentatively reads TRBD1 or TRBD2 (6 bases each). Germline lookup yields CDR1 SNHLY and CDR2 FYNNEI. Trimming stripped 6 bases from V and 1 base from J, with 15 bases between. CDR3 length: 15 amino acids. The CDR3, as DNA: TGTGCCAGCAGGCGGACTACAGGGAGCCAAGAGACCCAGTACTTC. Protein sequence: CASRRTTGSQETQYF. Full variable domain (missing parts from reference TRBV2 and TRBJ2-5): EPEVTQTPSHQVTQMGQEVILRCVPISNHLYFYWYRQILGQKVEFLVSFYNNEISEKSEIFDDQFSVERPDGSNFTLKIRSTKLEDSAMYFCASRRTTGSQETQYFGPGTRLLVL.